This T cell receptor (beta chain) is from a study of blood T cells in healthy people across ages (dated by TCRdb to about 2015). Broadly, across the study: In model experiments, template switching captured roughly one uniquely barcoded TCR beta cDNA molecule for every two T cells. Using deep sequencing normalized with unique cDNA molecular identifiers, the study measured how TCR beta repertoire diversity changes with age. Donors were grouped into four age groups: young (average 16 years), middle-aged (39), aged (around 60) and long-lived (approximately 75). To avoid experimental bias, donors of different ages were distributed randomly across sequencing lanes. Two additional independent replicas of 1 million unique cDNA reads from the same blood draw were analyzed for two donors (one aged 18 to 29 and one aged 80 or older).

Systemically healthy Caucasian individuals from Russia, over 30 in total and aged roughly 6 to 95 years, were included as donors. Approximately 10 milliliters of peripheral blood were collected from each donor into EDTA-treated Vacutainer tubes. PBMCs were isolated by Ficoll-Paque density-gradient centrifugation, with at least 6 million obtained per sample. Trizol reagent was used to extract total RNA from the PBMCs, yielding at least 6 micrograms per sample. Naive CD45RAhigh/CD27high T cell percentages were measured by flow cytometry on a PBMC aliquot from every donor. Trimming removed 5 bases from V and 8 bases from J, leaving 15 bases between the germline ends. Looking up the germline V gene yields CDR1 MNHEY and CDR2 SVGAGI. Including cysteine and phenylalanine, the CDR3 has 14 amino acids. Only the CDR3 DNA is retained, 42 bases long and in frame from the first base. Overall study outcomes, separate from this receptor: Estimates of total diversity based on one million sequenced T cells were considered lower bounds and underestimates. Conclusive comparison of naive and antigen-experienced compartments was prevented by the profiling of bulk unsorted PBMCs. A strong correlation was found between observed TCR beta diversity and the percentage of naive T cells measured by flow cytometry. Compared with the aged group, more naive CD4+ T cells, fewer expanded clones and increased TCR diversity were shown by the long-lived group, suggesting age selection. Because the CMV infection status of the donors was unknown, age-related changes in expanded clonotypes may potentially have been confounded. Observed TCR beta diversity per million T cells fell roughly linearly with age, and a significant reduction was already apparent by age roughly 41.

The library was produced with 5' RACE. Sequenced using an Illumina HiSeq 2500. A second PCR of about 6 to 12 cycles was performed with a sample-barcoded 5' primer and a J-beta primer mix. A template-switch 5' adaptor carrying 12 random nucleotides introduced a unique molecular identifier onto each TCR beta cDNA molecule. Each sample yielded at least 3 million CDR3-containing paired-end reads. First-strand cDNA synthesis was performed from all RNA using the Mint cDNA synthesis kit, with priming by a TRBC-specific oligonucleotide. After uracil-DNA glycosylase treatment, a first 18-cycle PCR used universal primers M1SS and BC2_uni_R on all cDNA. For the original study's pipeline: Normalization of each sample was performed by random selection of 1 million high-quality reads, each carrying a distinct molecular identifier. Instead of being binned into consensus sequences, reads with shared molecular identifiers were discarded. MiTCR, set to a Q25 quality threshold and the strictest error-elimination algorithm, was used for CDR3 identification, clonotype clustering and error correction. A nonparametric unseen species model with Euler transformation was used to estimate a lower bound on total TCR beta diversity. TCRdb itself trimmed the public reads at Q25 with fastp, ran MiXCR and retained productive beta chains. Each entry is one CDR3 protein sequence, shown with its most common DNA and genes. These V and J calls rely on TCRdb rather than the paper's analysis. The sample table records more than 800,000 distinct CDR3 sequences; 40% to 50% of these occur just once. The ten biggest clones cover 15% to 20% of the sample.

This clonotype appeared a few times. The antigen it recognizes is unknown. One base away lies a much larger clone, so this may be a sequencing read error. The V gene is TRBV6-5 and the J gene is TRBJ1-4, with TRBD1 perhaps the D gene, on 6 matching bases. This TCR came from a woman aged 55-75 years in good health. Sequencing was carried out using blood. Here is the DNA: TGTGCCAGCAGTGTAACACAGGGTGGGGAAAAACTGTTTTTT. Its protein reads: CASSVTQGGEKLFF.